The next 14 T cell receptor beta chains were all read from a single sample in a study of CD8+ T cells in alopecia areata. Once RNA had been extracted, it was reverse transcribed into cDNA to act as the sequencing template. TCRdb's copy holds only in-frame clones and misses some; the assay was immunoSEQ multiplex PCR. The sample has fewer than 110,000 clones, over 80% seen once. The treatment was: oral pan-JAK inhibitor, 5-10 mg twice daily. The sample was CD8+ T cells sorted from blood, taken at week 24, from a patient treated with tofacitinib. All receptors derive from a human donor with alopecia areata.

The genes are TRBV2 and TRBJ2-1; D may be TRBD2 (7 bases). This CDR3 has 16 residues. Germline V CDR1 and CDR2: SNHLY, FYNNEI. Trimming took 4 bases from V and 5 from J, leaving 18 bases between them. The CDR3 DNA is TGTGCCAGCAGTGGCGTTAAGAGGGGGGGCAACAATGAGCAGTTCTTC. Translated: CASSGVKRGGNNEQFF.

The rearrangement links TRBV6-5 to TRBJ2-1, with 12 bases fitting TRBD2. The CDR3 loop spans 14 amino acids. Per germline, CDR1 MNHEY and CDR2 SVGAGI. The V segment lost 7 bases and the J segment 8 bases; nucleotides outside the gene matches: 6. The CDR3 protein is CASNLAGGQDEQFF. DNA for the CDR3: TGTGCCAGCAACCTAGCGGGGGGGCAGGATGAGCAGTTCTTC.

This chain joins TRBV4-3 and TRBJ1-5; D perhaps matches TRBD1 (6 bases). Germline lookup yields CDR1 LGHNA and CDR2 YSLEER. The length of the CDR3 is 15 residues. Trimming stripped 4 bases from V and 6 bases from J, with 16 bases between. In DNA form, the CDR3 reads TGCGCCAGCAGCCGTGCGAGGGGGGAATCTCAGCCCCAGCATTTT. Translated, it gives CASSRARGESQPQHF.

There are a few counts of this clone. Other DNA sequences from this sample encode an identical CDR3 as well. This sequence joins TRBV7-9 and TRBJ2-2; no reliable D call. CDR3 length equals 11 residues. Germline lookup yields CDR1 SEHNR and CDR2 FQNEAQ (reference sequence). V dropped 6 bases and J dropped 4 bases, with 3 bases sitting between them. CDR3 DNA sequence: TGTGCCAGCAGGGGCACCGGGGAGCTGTTTTTT. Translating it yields CASRGTGELFF.

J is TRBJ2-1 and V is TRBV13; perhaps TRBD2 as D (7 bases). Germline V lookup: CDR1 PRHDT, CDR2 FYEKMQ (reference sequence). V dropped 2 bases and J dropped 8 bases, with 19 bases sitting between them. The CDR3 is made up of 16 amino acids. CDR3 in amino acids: CASSLTTGGIEDEQFF. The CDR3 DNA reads TGTGCCAGCAGCTTAACTACGGGGGGCATCGAGGATGAGCAGTTCTTC.

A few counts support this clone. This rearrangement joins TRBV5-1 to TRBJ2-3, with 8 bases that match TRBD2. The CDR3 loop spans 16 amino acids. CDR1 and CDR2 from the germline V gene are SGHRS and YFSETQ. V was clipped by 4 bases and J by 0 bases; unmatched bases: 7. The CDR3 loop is CASSAASGGSTDTQYF. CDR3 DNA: TGCGCCAGCAGCGCCGCGAGCGGGGGTAGCACAGATACGCAGTATTTT.

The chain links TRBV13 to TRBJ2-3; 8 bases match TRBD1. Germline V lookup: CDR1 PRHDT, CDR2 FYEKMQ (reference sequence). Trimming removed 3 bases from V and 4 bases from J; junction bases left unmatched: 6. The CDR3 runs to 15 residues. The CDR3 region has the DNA TGTGCCAGCAGCTTCGGACAGGGAACCGCAGATACGCAGTATTTT. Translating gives CASSFGQGTADTQYF.

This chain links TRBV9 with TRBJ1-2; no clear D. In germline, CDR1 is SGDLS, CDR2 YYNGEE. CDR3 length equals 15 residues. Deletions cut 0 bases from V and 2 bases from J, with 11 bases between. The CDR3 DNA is TGTGCCAGCAGCGTAGAGGCCACTACGAACTATGGCTACACCTTC. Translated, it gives CASSVEATTNYGYTF.

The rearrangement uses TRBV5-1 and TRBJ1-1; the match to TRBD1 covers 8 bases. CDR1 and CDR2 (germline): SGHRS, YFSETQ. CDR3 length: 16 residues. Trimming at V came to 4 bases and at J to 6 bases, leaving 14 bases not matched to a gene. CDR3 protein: CASSQPPGQAIPEAFF. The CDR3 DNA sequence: TGCGCCAGCAGCCAACCACCGGGACAGGCGATCCCTGAAGCTTTCTTT.

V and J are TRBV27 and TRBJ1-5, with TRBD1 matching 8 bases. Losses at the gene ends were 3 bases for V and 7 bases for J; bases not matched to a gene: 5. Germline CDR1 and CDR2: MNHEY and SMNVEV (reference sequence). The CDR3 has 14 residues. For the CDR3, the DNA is TGTGCCAGCAGTTTCAGGACAGGGTGGCAGCCCCAGCATTTT. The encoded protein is CASSFRTGWQPQHF.

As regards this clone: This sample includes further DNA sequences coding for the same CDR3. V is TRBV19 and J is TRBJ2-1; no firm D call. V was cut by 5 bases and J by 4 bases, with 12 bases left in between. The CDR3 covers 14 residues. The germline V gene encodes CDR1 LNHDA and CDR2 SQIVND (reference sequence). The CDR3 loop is CASSLGGDYNEQFF. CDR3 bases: TGTGCCAGTAGTTTAGGTGGAGATTACAATGAGCAGTTCTTC.

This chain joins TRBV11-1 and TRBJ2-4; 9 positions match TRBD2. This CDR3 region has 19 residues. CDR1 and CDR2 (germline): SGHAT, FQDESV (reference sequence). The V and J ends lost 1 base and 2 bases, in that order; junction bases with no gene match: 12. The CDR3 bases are TGTGCCAGCAGCTTAGATGGCGGGGGGGCCTTTGTGACCAAAAACATTCAGTACTTC. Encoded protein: CASSLDGGGAFVTKNIQYF.

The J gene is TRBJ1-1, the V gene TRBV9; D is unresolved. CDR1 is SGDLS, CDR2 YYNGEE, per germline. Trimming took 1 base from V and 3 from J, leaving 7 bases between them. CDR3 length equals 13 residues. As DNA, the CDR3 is TGTGCCAGCAGCGTAAATGAGTACACTGAAGCTTTCTTT. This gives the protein CASSVNEYTEAFF.

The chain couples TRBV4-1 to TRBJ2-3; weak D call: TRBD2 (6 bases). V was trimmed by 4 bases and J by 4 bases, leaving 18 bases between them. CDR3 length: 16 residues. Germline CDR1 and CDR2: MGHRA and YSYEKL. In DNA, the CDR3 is TGCGCCAGCAGCCTTCGGGAGTTAGATGTCGCAGATACGCAGTATTTT. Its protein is CASSLRELDVADTQYF.